These T cell receptor beta chains were read from a single sample in a study of T cell responses to AZD1222 COVID-19 vaccine. Generated by immunoSEQ multiplex PCR, the TCRdb table keeps only in-frame clones and is missing some. The data contain 150,000 or so clones, about 88% of them seen just once; the ten biggest clones take up just over 5%. The sample was peripheral blood, taken on day 0 of AZD1222 vaccination. These receptors were collected from an adult in good health. CDR3s include the opening cysteine and the closing phenylalanine or tryptophan. A D gene is named only where the DNA matches it firmly.

>TRBJ2-7|TRBV18|TRBD2
CASSLLTSGRFYEQYF
>TRBJ2-3|TRBV6-5|NA
CAWSRQFADTQYF
>TRBJ2-5|TRBV30|TRBD2
CAWSVPPLGRVETQYF
>TRBJ2-1|TRBV5-4|TRBD1
CASSLKKGTGISYNEQFF
>TRBJ2-3|TRBV13|TRBD2
CASSLRLAGPTDTQYF
>TRBJ2-1|TRBV7-9|TRBD2
CASSLGPTSGSRSNEQFF
>TRBJ2-7|TRBV4-3|TRBD2
CASSQGTSGRFSEQYF
>TRBJ2-3|TRBV18|TRBD1
CASSQDRGQGDTQYF
>TRBJ2-5|TRBV5-1|NA
CASSWMPGNGETQYF
>TRBJ2-3|TRBV7-3|TRBD1
CASSRYGTGEGSTQYF
>TRBJ1-1|TRBV12-3/TRBV12-4|NA
CASRGGGTEAFF
>TRBJ2-7|TRBV11-3|NA
CASSLHTESYEQYF
>TRBJ2-7|TRBV9|TRBD1
CASSVEGQGYEQYF
>TRBJ2-5|TRBV2|TRBD1
CASKNRGETQYF
>TRBJ1-6|TRBV6-2/TRBV6-3|TRBD1
CASSYFWTGEGNSPLHF
>TRBJ1-1|TRBV7-2|NA
CASSPTGSTEAFF
>TRBJ1-2|TRBV5-1|NA
CASSLVGEYGYTF
>TRBJ1-1|TRBV11-3|NA
CASSLQGTMNTEAFF
>TRBJ1-1|TRBV2|NA
CASSVGEAFF
>TRBJ1-1|TRBV4-2|TRBD1
CASSPTGTAGSAEAFF
>TRBJ1-6|TRBV28|NA
CASRRSESPLHF
>TRBJ2-7|TRBV24-1|TRBD1
CATSDVRQGAYEQYF